What follows are 3 T cell receptor beta chains derived from one specimen sequenced in a study of long-term antiretroviral therapy in people with HIV. Version v3.0 of the immunoSEQ assay ran at survey level. Sequencing used immunoSEQ multiplex PCR; TCRdb keeps in-frame clones, though not all of them. The sample has about 28,000 clones; about 87% are singletons. Sequenced here: unsorted PBMCs, sampled 1.8 years after starting antiretroviral therapy. Receptor source: a woman aged 18-29 years with HIV.

The chain is built from TRBV9 and TRBJ2-5; D possibly matches TRBD1 or TRBD2 (7 bases each). CDR1 is SGDLS and CDR2 is YYNGEE in the germline V gene. V was clipped by 2 bases and J by 2 bases, with 16 bases between them. This CDR3 spans 16 amino acids. CDR3 in DNA: TGTGCCAGCAGCGTCCGCAGGCAGGGGGGGCAAGAGACCCAGTACTTC. Translating gives CASSVRRQGGQETQYF.

This clone was seen only once. The CDR3 region has the DNA TGTGCCAGCAGCATCGGCGGGGGGGCATACGAGCAGTACTTC. This codes for CASSIGGGAYEQYF. The chain uses TRBV27 and TRBJ2-7; TRBD2 agrees at 9 bases. The CDR3 covers 14 residues. Germline V gene lookup returns CDR1 MNHEY and CDR2 SMNVEV (reference sequence). J lost 4 bases, V lost 6 bases, and 7 bases had no gene match.

V usage is TRBV7-9 and J usage is TRBJ2-1, with D uncertain. The CDR3 runs 12 residues. With 2 bases removed from V and 6 bases from J, the gap between germline ends came to 5 bases. CDR1 SEHNR and CDR2 FQNEAQ come from the germline V gene (reference sequence). The CDR3 sequence: CASSLIINEQFF. The CDR3 DNA follows: TGTGCCAGCAGCTTAATCATCAATGAGCAGTTCTTC.